One and the same sample provided the 22 T cell receptor beta chains below, sequenced in a study of cytomegalovirus exposure and HLA in healthy donors. The study ran its PCR with 60 Vbeta and 13 Jbeta primers. TCRdb keeps only in-frame clones here, not all; method: immunoSEQ multiplex PCR. Of some 150,000 clones in the sample, roughly four fifths were seen once. The source material was PBMCs. These receptors came from a female donor in good health and CMV-seronegative.

The chain is built from TRBV18 and TRBJ1-1, with a weak D call TRBD1 (6 bases). V gave up 7 bases and J gave up 1 base, with 10 bases separating them. Germline CDR1 and CDR2: KGHSH and LQKENI. The CDR3 covers 13 residues. The CDR3 nucleotides read TGTGCCAGCTTGACAGGCGCGAACACTGAAGCTTTCTTT. This encodes CASLTGANTEAFF.

This rearrangement joins TRBV27 to TRBJ1-6; 9 nucleotides match TRBD1. Germline V CDR1 and CDR2: MNHEY, SMNVEV (reference sequence). CDR3 size: 16 residues. After removal of 2 bases from V and 7 bases from J, the junction contained 6 bases not matched to a gene. The CDR3 here is CASSLGYRGRNSPLHF. The DNA of the CDR3 is TGTGCCAGCAGTTTAGGGTACAGGGGGCGCAATTCACCCCTCCACTTT.

This clone was counted at least ten times. This chain links TRBV4-1 with TRBJ1-5, with a tentative D call TRBD1 (5 bases). Germline V gene data show CDR1 as MGHRA and CDR2 as YSYEKL. The length of the CDR3 is 14 residues. V lost 7 bases, J lost 6 bases, and 16 bases lay in between. Here the CDR3 reads CASKARVDGQPQHF. CDR3 bases: TGCGCCAGCAAGGCCAGGGTGGATGGTCAGCCCCAGCATTTT.

This clone turned up a few times. The J gene is TRBJ1-2, the V gene TRBV28, with TRBD1 identical over 8 bases. V gave up 8 bases and J gave up 8 bases; unmatched junction bases: 22. The CDR3 has 17 amino acids. CDR1 is MDHEN and CDR2 is SYDVKM in the germline V gene. CDR3 loop: CASSSPGGLREALGYTF. In DNA form, the CDR3 reads TGTGCCAGCTCCTCCCCAGGGGGCCTTAGGGAAGCTCTGGGCTACACCTTC.

The chain combines TRBV15 with TRBJ2-1; D is unresolved. V lost 1 base, J lost 8 bases, and 6 bases lay in between. The CDR3 loop spans 12 amino acids. Germline values: CDR1 LNHNV, CDR2 YYDKDF (reference sequence). The CDR3 loop reads CATSRAFDEQFF. The CDR3 DNA reads TGTGCCACCAGCAGAGCCTTCGATGAGCAGTTCTTC.

This clone was detected once. The chain employs TRBV9 and TRBJ1-3, with no clear D. Per germline, CDR1 SGDLS and CDR2 YYNGEE. CDR3 length: 13 amino acids. V was pared by 2 bases and J by 2 bases, with 5 bases between. CDR3 coding DNA: TGTGCCAGCAGCGTTTACACTGGAAACACCATATATTTT. This codes for CASSVYTGNTIYF. Together with reference TRBV9 and TRBJ1-3, the CDR3 gives the full variable domain: DSGVTQTPKHLITATGQRVTLRCSPRSGDLSVYWYQQSLDQGLQFLIQYYNGEERAKGNILERFSAQQFPDLHSELNLSSLELGDSALYFCASSVYTGNTIYFGEGSWLTVV.

The V and J genes are TRBV6-5 and TRBJ1-2; perhaps TRBD1 as D (6 bases). The CDR3 extends over 15 amino acids. Germline CDR1 and CDR2: MNHEY and SVGAGI. Trimming left V 4 bases short and J 4 bases short, with 16 bases between. The CDR3, as DNA: TGTGCCAGCAGTTCATACATCAGGGGACCCTATGGCTACACCTTC. Its protein product is CASSSYIRGPYGYTF.

The V and J genes are TRBV5-1 and TRBJ2-7; D might be TRBD2 (5 bases). Trimming removed 0 bases from V and 6 bases from J, with 19 bases in between. Germline V gene sequence: CDR1 SGHRS, CDR2 YFSETQ. The length of the CDR3 is 16 residues. This CDR3 reads CASSLEPERTLREQYF. CDR3 DNA sequence: TGCGCCAGCAGCTTGGAACCGGAGCGGACCTTGCGCGAGCAGTACTTC.

V is TRBV28 and J is TRBJ1-1, with 10 bases lining up with TRBD1. V shed 5 bases and J 3 bases; nucleotides not matched to a gene: 18. The CDR3 runs to 19 residues. In germline, CDR1 is MDHEN, CDR2 SYDVKM. The CDR3 nucleotides are TGTGCCAGCAGTCTTCCTCCGGGACAGGGGTTCGGCGCACACACTGAAGCTTTCTTT. This sequence encodes CASSLPPGQGFGAHTEAFF.

The chain combines TRBV6-5 with TRBJ1-5; weak D call: TRBD1 (6 bases). Germline values: CDR1 MNHEY, CDR2 SVGAGI. V was cut by 5 bases and J by 7 bases, with 12 bases left in between. CDR3 length: 13 residues. In DNA, the CDR3 is TGTGCCAGCAGTCACAGGGTAGAACAGCCCCAGCATTTT. Amino acid sequence: CASSHRVEQPQHF.

The rearrangement links TRBV7-3 to TRBJ1-1; D unresolved. The CDR3 has 14 amino acids. Trimming stripped 5 bases from V and 2 bases from J, with 12 bases between. In germline, CDR1 is SGHTA, CDR2 FQGTGA. The CDR3 spells CASSPDNTNTEAFF. The CDR3 DNA reads TGTGCCAGCAGCCCTGACAACACTAACACTGAAGCTTTCTTT.

The rearrangement links TRBV19 to TRBJ2-7, with D hard to call. V was pared by 10 bases and J by 3 bases, with 10 bases between. CDR1 is LNHDA and CDR2 is SQIVND in the germline V gene (reference sequence). CDR3 length equals 11 residues. The CDR3: CATSPGYEQYF. CDR3 nucleotides: TGTGCCACCAGCCCGGGCTACGAGCAGTACTTC.

The chain combines TRBV2 with TRBJ1-1, with D possibly TRBD1 on 6 matching bases. Trimming left V 6 bases short and J 3 bases short, with 17 bases between. The CDR3 is made up of 15 amino acids. CDR1 SNHLY and CDR2 FYNNEI come from the germline V gene. The CDR3 nucleotides read TGTGCCAGCAGCAAGGGCCCAGGGGAAGACACTGAAGCTTTCTTT. Residues: CASSKGPGEDTEAFF.

The V gene is TRBV6-5, the J gene TRBJ2-7; 9 positions match TRBD2. V shed 0 bases, J shed 5 bases, and the junction held 5 bases outside the gene matches. This CDR3 spans 15 amino acids. Germline V lookup: CDR1 MNHEY, CDR2 SVGAGI. CDR3: CASSYSSSGSNEQYF. The CDR3 DNA sequence: TGTGCCAGCAGTTACTCGAGTAGCGGGAGCAACGAGCAGTACTTC.

This clone was found a few times. The V gene is TRBV25-1, the J gene TRBJ2-1; D is uncertain. The V and J ends lost 5 bases and 8 bases respectively, with 7 bases between them. Germline V CDR1 and CDR2: MGHDK, SYGVNS. The CDR3 consists of 11 residues. The CDR3 nucleotides are TGTGCCAGCAGTCCTGAGGATGAGCAGTTCTTC. This translates into CASSPEDEQFF.

The gene calls are TRBV5-1 and TRBJ2-1; TRBD1 is a possible D gene (6 bases). Germline assignment: CDR1 SGHRS and CDR2 YFSETQ. V lost 5 bases and J 9 bases, leaving 12 bases between the germline ends. The CDR3 covers 12 residues. This CDR3 reads CASSGGGTEQFF. The DNA for the CDR3 is TGCGCCAGCAGTGGTGGGGGCACTGAGCAGTTCTTC.

The rearrangement uses TRBV6-5 and TRBJ1-1, with D tentatively TRBD1 (5 bases). The ends were cut back, 5 bases at V and 0 bases at J, with 13 bases in the middle. This CDR3 is built from 15 residues. The germline CDR1 and CDR2 sequences are MNHEY and SVGAGI. In nucleotides, the CDR3 is TGTGCCAGCAGTACGGGGGAGACCATGAACACTGAAGCTTTCTTT. Translating it yields CASSTGETMNTEAFF.

The chain carries TRBV6-5 and TRBJ1-2, with 12 positions matching TRBD1. Trimming at V came to 5 bases and at J to 7 bases, leaving 5 bases not matched to a gene. This CDR3 contains 14 residues. Per germline, CDR1 MNHEY and CDR2 SVGAGI. The CDR3 is CASSQGTGGCGYTF. The CDR3 coding sequence is TGTGCCAGCAGTCAGGGGACAGGGGGCTGTGGCTACACCTTC.

CDR3: CASSQEVQGRRQYEQYF. The CDR3 nucleotides read TGTGCCAGCAGCCAAGAAGTCCAGGGGCGGCGTCAATACGAGCAGTACTTC. The chain combines TRBV14 with TRBJ2-7, with D maybe TRBD1 (6 bases). This CDR3 spans 17 amino acids. Germline V gene lookup returns CDR1 SGHDN and CDR2 FVKESK. The V end was cut by 0 bases, the J end by 4 bases, with 19 bases between.

The rearrangement joins TRBV28 to TRBJ2-5; D call uncertain. Germline CDR1 is MDHEN and CDR2 is SYDVKM. This CDR3 is built from 18 residues. Trimming removed 2 bases from V and 2 bases from J, with 21 bases in between. The CDR3 sequence is CASSLRPLLAGGQETQYF. In DNA form, the CDR3 reads TGTGCCAGCAGTTTAAGGCCCTTACTTGCAGGTGGGCAAGAGACCCAGTACTTC.

CDR3: CASSLYRGHQPQHF. The CDR3 region has the DNA TGTGCCAGCAGTTTATACAGGGGGCATCAGCCCCAGCATTTT. The chain employs TRBV28 and TRBJ1-5; TRBD1 matches 9 bases. The trim removed 1 base at V and 5 bases at J, leaving 0 bases unmatched. CDR3 length equals 14 residues. Per germline, CDR1 MDHEN and CDR2 SYDVKM. Looking up the rest from reference TRBV28 and TRBJ1-5 gives the full variable domain: DVKVTQSSRYLVKRTGEKVFLECVQDMDHENMFWYRQDPGLGLRLIYFSYDVKMKEKGDIPEGYSVSREKKERFSLILESASTNQTSMYLCASSLYRGHQPQHFGDGTRLSIL.

This clone was detected only once. The chain has TRBV30 and TRBJ2-6, with TRBD1 matching 8 bases. The germline CDR1 and CDR2 sequences are GTSNPN and SVGIG (reference sequence). CDR3 length: 18 amino acids. V gave up 2 bases and J gave up 0 bases; unmatched junction bases: 9. The CDR3 spells CAWSFGQGISSGANVLTF. DNA of the CDR3: TGTGCCTGGAGTTTCGGACAGGGAATTAGCTCTGGGGCCAACGTCCTGACTTTC.